These 18 T cell receptor beta chains were all obtained from the same sample, sequenced in a study of T cell changes during pregnancy in multiple sclerosis. Repertoires were generated with immunoSEQ multiplex PCR, while TCRdb's copy carries only in-frame clones and drops some. The sample lists 32,000 or so clones, over 90% occurring once. The material was CD4+ T cells from peripheral blood mononuclear cells, obtained in the second trimester of pregnancy. All receptors come from a female donor with multiple sclerosis, enrolled in a pregnancy study.

The chain employs TRBV7-9 and TRBJ1-2, with 9 bases lining up with TRBD1. In germline, CDR1 is SEHNR, CDR2 FQNEAQ (reference sequence). The CDR3 extends over 14 amino acids. V trimming: 11 bases; J trimming: 4 bases; junction bases outside the gene matches: 11. CDR3 protein: CAPWDRASSYGYTF. CDR3 nucleotides: TGTGCCCCATGGGACAGGGCAAGTAGCTATGGCTACACCTTC.

This clone has just one count. This chain connects TRBV2 to TRBJ1-3; the match to TRBD1 covers 7 bases. V dropped 0 bases and J dropped 4; count of bases not matched to a gene: 9. This CDR3 comprises 17 residues. Per germline, CDR1 SNHLY and CDR2 FYNNEI. Written as DNA, the CDR3 is TGTGCCAGCAGTGAAGCGCGTTTAGGGGGCACCGGAAACACCATATATTTT. Amino acids: CASSEARLGGTGNTIYF. The full variable domain, completed using reference TRBV2 and TRBJ1-3, is EPEVTQTPSHQVTQMGQEVILRCVPISNHLYFYWYRQILGQKVEFLVSFYNNEISEKSEIFDDQFSVERPDGSNFTLKIRSTKLEDSAMYFCASSEARLGGTGNTIYFGEGSWLTVV.

The genes are TRBV25-1 and TRBJ1-1; TRBD1 might be the D (6 bases). The germline V gene has CDR1 MGHDK and CDR2 SYGVNS. The CDR3 consists of 13 residues. The CDR3 is CASSRQANTEAFF. CDR3 DNA sequence: TGTGCTTCATCCAGACAGGCGAACACTGAAGCTTTCTTT.

The V gene is TRBV6-5, the J gene TRBJ1-3; a possible D gene is TRBD1 (6 bases). Germline values: CDR1 MNHEY, CDR2 SVGAGI. The CDR3 is made up of 14 amino acids. V was pared by 0 bases and J by 3 bases, with 6 bases between. DNA for the CDR3: TGTGCCAGCAGTTACTCGGACAGTGGAAACACCATATATTTT. Translation gives CASSYSDSGNTIYF.

The V call is TRBV5-1, the J call TRBJ2-5; D perhaps matches TRBD2 (7 bases). V was shortened by 1 base and J by 4 bases, with 26 bases between the two germline ends. The germline gives CDR1 SGHRS, CDR2 YFSETQ. The CDR3 is made up of 19 amino acids. The CDR3 spells CASSLKKQFRGASGETQYF. The CDR3 nucleotides read TGCGCCAGCAGCTTGAAGAAACAATTTCGGGGGGCGTCGGGAGAGACCCAGTACTTC. Looking up the rest from reference TRBV5-1 and TRBJ2-5 gives the full variable domain: KAGVTQTPRYLIKTRGQQVTLSCSPISGHRSVSWYQQTPGQGLQFLFEYFSETQRNKGNFPGRFSGRQFSNSRSEMNVSTLELGDSALYLCASSLKKQFRGASGETQYFGPGTRLLVL.

A single count supports this clone. The chain is built from TRBV2 and TRBJ2-7, with 7 bases that match TRBD1. Looked up from germline, CDR1 is SNHLY and CDR2 is FYNNEI. The CDR3 is 19 amino acids. V gave up 0 bases and J gave up 5 bases; unmatched junction bases: 19. The CDR3 DNA reads TGTGCCAGCAGTGAAGCCCTCTTAGCAGGTGACAGGGTGAATCACGAGCAGTACTTC. This codes for CASSEALLAGDRVNHEQYF.

The rearrangement links TRBV4-3 to TRBJ1-4; 10 bases agree with TRBD1. The CDR3 is 14 residues long. Germline CDR1 is LGHNA and CDR2 is YSLEER. Unmatched junction bases numbered 2, after V lost 5 bases and J lost 5 bases. Written as DNA, the CDR3 is TGCGCCAGCAGCGTGGGACAGGGGAATGAAAAACTGTTTTTT. It encodes CASSVGQGNEKLFF.

The chain couples TRBV7-6 to TRBJ2-7, with D maybe TRBD2 (5 bases). Germline lookup yields CDR1 SGHVS and CDR2 FNYEAQ. V was trimmed by 0 bases and J by 0 bases, leaving 9 bases between them. The CDR3 length is 15 residues. The CDR3 sequence is CASSLAHTSSYEQYF. The CDR3 bases are TGTGCCAGCAGCTTAGCGCATACTAGCTCCTACGAGCAGTACTTC.

This clone occurred once. The rearrangement joins TRBV11-2 to TRBJ1-1, with 8 bases identical to TRBD1. V gave up 1 base and J gave up 1 base; unmatched junction bases: 2. Germline CDR1 is SGHAT and CDR2 is FQNNGV. The CDR3 totals 15 residues. The CDR3 sequence: CASSLAGTGNTEAFF. For the CDR3, the DNA is TGTGCCAGCAGCTTAGCCGGGACAGGGAACACTGAAGCTTTCTTT.

The V call is TRBV7-2, the J call TRBJ2-5; 8 nucleotides align to TRBD2. CDR1 is SGHTA, CDR2 FQGNSA, per germline. With 2 bases clipped from V and 9 bases from J, the junction kept 8 bases outside the gene matches. The CDR3 length is 14 residues. CDR3: CASSLSIDGGAQYF. CDR3 in DNA: TGTGCCAGCAGCTTATCAATTGACGGGGGGGCCCAGTACTTC.

This clone has just one count. V gene TRBV18 combines with J gene TRBJ2-7, with TRBD1 matching 7 bases. This CDR3 is 15 amino acids long. V was clipped by 2 bases and J by 2 bases; unmatched bases: 6. Looked up from germline, CDR1 is KGHSH and CDR2 is LQKENI. Written as DNA, the CDR3 is TGTGCCAGCTCACCATCGACAGGGATGGCCTACGAGCAGTACTTC. Residues: CASSPSTGMAYEQYF.

V gene TRBV10-2 combines with J gene TRBJ2-5; TRBD2 matches 9 bases. V lost 6 bases, J lost 4 bases, and 3 bases stayed unmatched. The CDR3 is 13 residues long. Germline CDR1 is WSHSY and CDR2 is SAAADI. The CDR3 DNA reads TGCGCCAGCAGAGTAGCGGGAGCAGAGACCCAGTACTTC. Translating it yields CASRVAGAETQYF.

The gene calls are TRBV7-2 and TRBJ1-5, with D tentatively TRBD1 (6 bases). Germline lookup yields CDR1 SGHTA and CDR2 FQGNSA. The CDR3 has 15 residues. V was shortened by 2 bases and J by 3 bases, with 11 bases between the two germline ends. The CDR3 is CASSLTGRNNQPQHF. In nucleotides, the CDR3 is TGTGCCAGCAGCTTAACAGGGCGAAACAATCAGCCCCAGCATTTT.

The chain couples TRBV18 to TRBJ1-1; possibly TRBD1 for D (5 bases). V gave up 0 bases and J gave up 4 bases, with 12 bases separating them. Looked up from germline, CDR1 is KGHSH and CDR2 is LQKENI. The CDR3 covers 15 residues. The CDR3 region has the DNA TGTGCCAGCTCACCACCCGGGACTAGGGGCACTGAAGCTTTCTTT. This encodes CASSPPGTRGTEAFF. Combining the CDR3 with reference TRBV18 and TRBJ1-1 gives the whole variable domain NAGVMQNPRHLVRRRGQEARLRCSPMKGHSHVYWYRQLPEEGLKFMVYLQKENIIDESGMPKERFSAEFPKEGPSILRIQQVVRGDSAAYFCASSPPGTRGTEAFFGQGTRLTVV.

The rearrangement uses TRBV2 and TRBJ1-2, with unresolved D. Looked up from germline, CDR1 is SNHLY and CDR2 is FYNNEI. The CDR3 is 12 residues long. Trimming removed 10 bases from V and 4 bases from J, with 13 bases in between. The CDR3 DNA reads TGTGCCAACGAGGCGGGTTTCTATGGCTACACCTTC. Its protein product is CANEAGFYGYTF.

The V call is TRBV29-1, the J call TRBJ2-3; 15 nucleotides agree with TRBD2. The CDR3 totals 19 residues. Germline V CDR1 and CDR2: SQVTM, ANQGSEA. J lost 4 bases, V lost 2 bases, and 13 bases had no gene match. This CDR3 is CSVESPGLAGGPPPDTQYF. The CDR3 nucleotides are TGCAGCGTTGAATCTCCGGGACTAGCGGGGGGCCCGCCCCCAGATACGCAGTATTTT.

The chain has TRBV5-1 and TRBJ2-1; 8 bases fit TRBD2. Germline lookup yields CDR1 SGHRS and CDR2 YFSETQ. The V gene end was trimmed by 2 bases and the J gene end by 10 bases; junction bases not matched to a gene: 11. CDR3 length equals 15 residues. As DNA, the CDR3 is TGCGCCAGCAGCTTCGGGACTAGTGGTGGTGGGGAGCAGTTCTTC. Translated: CASSFGTSGGGEQFF. The whole variable domain, filled in from reference TRBV5-1 and TRBJ2-1, reads KAGVTQTPRYLIKTRGQQVTLSCSPISGHRSVSWYQQTPGQGLQFLFEYFSETQRNKGNFPGRFSGRQFSNSRSEMNVSTLELGDSALYLCASSFGTSGGGEQFFGPGTRLTVL.

This clone appeared a few times. J is TRBJ1-2 and V is TRBV7-9; 7 bases line up with TRBD1. This CDR3 has 13 amino acids. J gave up 6 bases and V 5 bases, and 6 bases lay outside the gene matches. CDR1 SEHNR and CDR2 FQNEAQ come from the germline V gene (reference sequence). The CDR3 DNA is TGTGCCAGCAGCCTCGACAGGGTCAATGGCTACACCTTC. This encodes CASSLDRVNGYTF.